This T cell receptor (beta chain) was profiled in a study of blood T cell repertoires in COVID-19. Study-level background: Researchers got acute and convalescent COVID-19 samples from the United States, Italy and Spain.

TCRdb keeps only in-frame clones here, not all; method: immunoSEQ multiplex PCR. Here the sample spans about 200,000 clones, around 80% being singletons. In this sample, this clone turned up a few times. Sequencing was carried out using peripheral blood. This TCR was recovered from a woman aged 65 to 85 with acute or convalescent COVID-19.

The CDR3 sequence is CASSPRGETYEQYF. As DNA, the CDR3 is TGTGCCAGTAGTCCCCGTGGAGAAACCTACGAGCAGTACTTC. The V call is TRBV19, the J call TRBJ2-7; D is undetermined. The CDR3 loop spans 14 amino acids. CDR1 is LNHDA and CDR2 is SQIVND in the germline V gene (reference sequence). V was trimmed by 5 bases and J by 2 bases, leaving 13 bases between them. Full variable domain (remainder filled in from reference TRBV19 and TRBJ2-7): DGGITQSPKYLFRKEGQNVTLSCEQNLNHDAMYWYRQDPGQGLRLIYYSQIVNDFQKGDIAEGYSVSREKKESFPLTVTSAQKNPTAFYLCASSPRGETYEQYFGPGTRLTVT.